Listed here are 21 T cell receptor beta chains from one sample, sequenced in a study of STAT5B mutations in CD4+ large granular lymphocyte leukemia. Sequencing used immunoSEQ multiplex PCR; TCRdb keeps in-frame clones, though not all of them. This table has roughly 30,000 clones, approximately 86% appearing once. Material: CD4+ T cells from blood buffy coats. All receptors come from a human donor in good health.

V usage is TRBV11-2 and J usage is TRBJ1-6; 10 bases fit TRBD1. CDR1 and CDR2 (germline): SGHAT, FQNNGV. The CDR3 loop spans 15 amino acids. V lost 5 bases, J lost 10 bases, and 8 bases stayed unmatched. DNA of the CDR3: TGTGCCAGCAGCCCCGGGGACAGGGGCCGCTCACCCCTCCACTTT. Amino acid sequence: CASSPGDRGRSPLHF.

The V and J genes are TRBV4-3 and TRBJ2-2, with D hard to call. The germline V gene has CDR1 LGHNA and CDR2 YSLEER. CDR3 length: 15 residues. Deletions cut 1 base from V and 3 bases from J, with 9 bases between. The CDR3 reads CASSQVWSDTGELFF. CDR3 DNA: TGCGCCAGCAGCCAAGTGTGGTCCGACACCGGGGAGCTGTTTTTT.

This chain connects TRBV11-2 to TRBJ2-5; D not resolved. This CDR3 is built from 15 residues. Between the trimmed V and J ends, which lost 1 base and 1 base, there was a span of 10 bases. The germline CDR1 and CDR2 sequences are SGHAT and FQNNGV. CDR3 in DNA: TGTGCCAGCAGCTTAGGCAGCTCCCTCCAAGAGACCCAGTACTTC. It translates to CASSLGSSLQETQYF.

A single count supports this clone. This rearrangement joins TRBV9 to TRBJ2-4, with D possibly TRBD2 on 5 matching bases. The CDR3 length is 15 residues. Looked up from germline, CDR1 is SGDLS and CDR2 is YYNGEE. V lost 0 bases and J lost 4, with 11 bases in between. Here the CDR3 DNA reads TGTGCCAGCAGCGTAGGGACTGGAGTAAAAAACATTCAGTACTTC. It codes for CASSVGTGVKNIQYF.

The count of this clone is one. This rearrangement joins TRBV20-1 to TRBJ2-2; D not resolved. Trimming shortened V by 6 bases and J by 7 bases, and 9 bases separated the two germline ends. CDR1 and CDR2 from the germline V gene are DFQATT and SNEGSKA (reference sequence). The CDR3 spans 11 residues. This CDR3 reads CSAPKRGELFF. CDR3 DNA sequence: TGCAGTGCCCCGAAACGCGGGGAGCTGTTTTTT.

The table lists this clone with a count of one. The chain has TRBV4-1 and TRBJ1-1, with D possibly being TRBD1 (5 bases). This CDR3 spans 15 amino acids. Trimming removed 5 bases at V and 8 bases at J, with 21 bases between. Germline assignment: CDR1 MGHRA and CDR2 YSYEKL. The CDR3 region has the DNA TGCGCCAGCAGCGGATTGCAGGCCCAGGGCCCCGAAGCTTTCTTT. Protein product: CASSGLQAQGPEAFF.

The gene calls are TRBV9 and TRBJ1-5, with a possible D match to TRBD1 (5 bases). Trimming removed 1 base from V and 0 bases from J, with 8 bases in between. This CDR3 is built from 15 residues. Germline V gives CDR1 SGDLS, CDR2 YYNGEE. The CDR3 coding sequence is TGTGCCAGCAGCGTATCGGGGGATAGCAATCAGCCCCAGCATTTT. It codes for CASSVSGDSNQPQHF.

V usage is TRBV10-3 and J usage is TRBJ2-1, with TRBD2 matching over 7 bases. V was clipped by 10 bases and J by 5 bases; unmatched bases: 14. The CDR3 is 15 amino acids. Germline V CDR1 and CDR2: ENHRY, SYGVKD. DNA of the CDR3: TGTGCCACCCTAGGAGGGACTATCGAAAACAATGAGCAGTTCTTC. This codes for CATLGGTIENNEQFF.

This sequence joins TRBV20-1 and TRBJ2-7; the D is unclear. The germline V and J ends were trimmed by 6 bases and 13 bases, with 19 bases remaining between them. Germline CDR1 reads DFQATT; CDR2 reads SNEGSKA (reference sequence). The CDR3 runs 11 residues. The CDR3 sequence: CSAPAGGKNYF. The CDR3, as DNA: TGCAGTGCGCCAGCCGGTGGGAAGAACTACTTC.

The V call is TRBV11-3, the J call TRBJ1-5, with 7 bases fitting TRBD1. The length of the CDR3 is 15 residues. The germline V gene encodes CDR1 SGHNT and CDR2 YENEEA. The V and J ends lost 6 bases and 6 bases, in that order; junction bases with no gene match: 11. The CDR3 DNA reads TGTGCCAGCAGTCTGGGGCAGGGGGAAGGTCAGCCCCAGCATTTT. Amino acids: CASSLGQGEGQPQHF.

The chain has TRBV2 and TRBJ2-1, with 10 bases that match TRBD2. The V segment lost 2 bases and the J segment 4 bases; nucleotides outside the gene matches: 14. Germline assignment: CDR1 SNHLY and CDR2 FYNNEI. The CDR3 loop spans 19 amino acids. The DNA for the CDR3 is TGTGCCAGCAGTGAATGGTTCAGGGCGCTAGCGGGAGAGTACAATGAGCAGTTCTTC. It yields the protein CASSEWFRALAGEYNEQFF.

This chain connects TRBV5-1 to TRBJ1-6; D remains ambiguous. V dropped 5 bases and J dropped 7 bases, with 13 bases sitting between them. This CDR3 has 14 amino acids. CDR1 and CDR2 (germline): SGHRS, YFSETQ. The CDR3 nucleotides are TGCGCCAGCAGTTCCGGACTGACAAATTCACCCCTCCACTTT. It specifies CASSSGLTNSPLHF.

V gene TRBV5-6 combines with J gene TRBJ2-1, with 12 positions matching TRBD2. V shed 0 bases and J 6 bases; nucleotides not matched to a gene: 4. Per the germline V gene, CDR1 is SGHDT and CDR2 is YYEEEE. This CDR3 has 16 amino acids. This CDR3 reads CASSLGLAGVSNEQFF. The CDR3 DNA sequence: TGTGCCAGCAGCTTGGGACTAGCGGGAGTATCCAATGAGCAGTTCTTC.

The chain is built from TRBV10-2 and TRBJ1-2, with 8 positions matching TRBD1. The CDR3 spans 15 residues. The V and J ends lost 7 bases and 0 bases, in that order; junction bases with no gene match: 7. Germline V CDR1 and CDR2: WSHSY, SAAADI. The CDR3 protein is CASNDRGFTNYGYTF. CDR3 DNA: TGCGCCAGCAACGACAGGGGTTTCACTAACTATGGCTACACCTTC.

The rearrangement links TRBV10-3 to TRBJ2-5, with 15 bases fitting TRBD2. TRBJ2-7 matches the DNA end more closely, so the J call is doubtful. Germline CDR1 and CDR2: ENHRY and SYGVKD. The CDR3 has 14 amino acids. This CDR3 is CATRGTSGRPEQYF. In DNA form, the CDR3 reads TGTGCCACCAGGGGGACTAGCGGGAGGCCCGAGCAGTACTTC.

The gene calls are TRBV5-1 and TRBJ1-1, with D tentatively TRBD1 (5 bases). CDR1 SGHRS and CDR2 YFSETQ come from the germline V gene. The CDR3 length is 15 residues. V gave up 4 bases and J gave up 3 bases, with 16 bases separating them. CDR3 sequence: CASSKTPTGDTEAFF. The CDR3 nucleotides read TGCGCCAGCAGCAAAACCCCAACAGGAGACACTGAAGCTTTCTTT.

DNA for the CDR3: TGTGCCTGGGGGCAGGGGGCTTCTTTTGGCAATCAGCCCCAGCATTTT. Translating gives CAWGQGASFGNQPQHF. The V call is TRBV30, the J call TRBJ1-5; 8 bases line up with TRBD1. The CDR3 runs 16 residues. V was clipped by 5 bases and J by 2 bases; unmatched bases: 11. Looked up from germline, CDR1 is GTSNPN and CDR2 is SVGIG (reference sequence).

In regard to this clone: A read error may produce the germline difference seen at one junction end. The J gene is TRBJ2-3, the V gene TRBV7-8; 11 bases line up with TRBD2. Germline V gene data show CDR1 as SGHVS and CDR2 as FQNEAQ. The CDR3 spans 13 residues. The DNA of the CDR3 is TGTGCCAGCAGCGAAGCGCTCGGGACTAGCGGCCCTTTT. Amino acids: CASSEALGTSGPF.

V is TRBV15 and J is TRBJ2-1; TRBD2 agrees at 9 bases. The CDR3 runs to 16 residues. The V gene end was trimmed by 0 bases and the J gene end by 8 bases; junction bases not matched to a gene: 8. The germline gives CDR1 LNHNV, CDR2 YYDKDF (reference sequence). The chain's CDR3 is CATSRDQRGRGDEQFF. The CDR3 region has the DNA TGTGCCACCAGCAGAGATCAGCGCGGGAGGGGAGATGAGCAGTTCTTC.

V is TRBV14 and J is TRBJ2-2; D gene uncertain. In germline, CDR1 is SGHDN, CDR2 FVKESK. This CDR3 spans 15 amino acids. V lost 0 bases, J lost 6 bases, and 11 bases lay in between. CDR3 DNA: TGTGCCAGCAGCCAAGAACGGCTAGTTGCCGGGGAGCTGTTTTTT. It specifies CASSQERLVAGELFF.

The V call is TRBV30, the J call TRBJ2-7, with a possible D match to TRBD2 (6 bases). Germline values: CDR1 GTSNPN, CDR2 SVGIG (reference sequence). The CDR3 is 14 residues long. The V end was cut by 4 bases, the J end by 9 bases, with 22 bases between. The CDR3 loop is CAWTPGPAVEGQYF. The CDR3 DNA reads as TGTGCCTGGACCCCGGGTCCCGCTGTGGAGGGGCAGTACTTC.